This entry features one T cell receptor (beta chain) sequence. What this receptor recognizes is not known. There are no base qualities to consult, and no much larger clone falls within one base. The cohort consisted of hundreds of healthy bone marrow donors. At the time of sampling, all cohort members were nominally healthy, though unrecorded immune exposures were likely present. The donor was CMV seropositive and was included in the group of about 290 seropositive cohort members. Every donor gave a peripheral blood sample, and the peripheral blood mononuclear cells from that sample were used for TCR beta sequencing. Genomic DNA extraction from the blood cell samples was performed with the Qiagen DNeasy Blood Extraction Kit. The method behind the library was the immunoSEQ multiplex PCR assay. A mixture of 60 forward primers for TCR Vbeta segments and 13 reverse primers for TCR Jbeta segments was used in the multiplex PCR. The CDR3 region of rearranged TCR beta genes was amplified from genomic DNA with a multiplex PCR assay. The amplified TCR beta libraries were sequenced on the Illumina HiSeq System as 87-base-pair reads. As for how the authors treated the data: Across the 666 repertoires, a later analysis counted about 81 million unique TCR beta chains, roughly 11 million of which were shared by at least two donors. Raw reads were error-corrected and collapsed into unique sequences with a nearest-neighbor algorithm that merged closely related sequences to remove PCR and sequencing errors. V, D and J gene segments were assigned by aligning CDR3 sequences to IMGT reference sequences. For a sequence to be retained, at least a six-nucleotide match to both a V gene segment and a J gene segment was required. Rearrangements were called productive when the CDR3 lacked stop codons and stayed in frame with V and J; all others were non-productive. CDR3 was defined according to IMGT convention as the region running from the second conserved V-encoded cysteine to the conserved J-encoded phenylalanine. In an earlier analysis of roughly 580 of the donors, sequences lacking an unambiguous match to a single V gene segment were excluded. In an earlier analysis of several hundred of the donors, V segments were called functional above 56.7% productive rearrangements and were called segregating when the between-donor standard deviation exceeded 5%. A statistical classification framework was developed to diagnose cytomegalovirus status using the catalog of TCR beta chain sequences. A later analysis assigned V and J genes by comparing TCR nucleotide sequences with IMGT/GENE-DB human TR gene sequences. In a later analysis, CDR3 sequences and most-parsimonious VDJ recombination scenarios were assigned using the TCRdist pipeline. In a later analysis, each TCR beta chain was defined by its CDR3 amino acid sequence together with its V-gene family, and reads lacking a unique V-gene family were excluded. In a later analysis, 450 to 600 highly shared, low-generation-probability nucleotide sequences were removed to address suspected cross-contamination and a sequencing artifact. In a later analysis, a clonal expansion index for each public chain was calculated from normalized within-repertoire ranks of inferred template counts. Generation probabilities in a later analysis came from a VDJ recombination model fitted to out-of-frame rearrangements, and those results were checked against IGoR. Hypergeometric tests were used in a later analysis to score TCR-TCR, TCR-HLA and TCR-CMV co-occurrence, with a repertoire-size bias correction applied to the TCR pairs. To estimate false discovery rates, a later analysis permuted the HLA or CMV assignments 20 times. In a later analysis, co-occurring TCRs were grouped using DBSCAN, and TCRdist sequence similarity was added for clustering within HLA-allele-positive subsets. For co-occurrence clustering, repertoires with fewer than 30,000 or more than 120,000 public chains were excluded, along with a handful of repertoires with anomalous nucleotide sharing. TCRdb retrieved this table from immuneACCESS and kept in-frame rearrangements only. Not all clones are present; in checked studies, unresolved V genes account for under half, and no reason is known for the remainder. The D gene and trimming were derived from the DNA, and the V and J assignments and clone size from that table. In all, the sample holds some 100,000 clones, and 79% of those were seen once. Of the sample, 4.1% falls within the top ten clones.

These data belong to a study of cytomegalovirus exposure and HLA in healthy donors (dated 2017 in TCRdb). The study in broad terms: In an earlier analysis of approximately 500 of the donors, 276 Gb of sequence data and approximately 100 million unique TCR beta sequences from about 179 million T cells were reported. Roughly 300 gigabases of sequencing data and 80 million or so unique TCR sequences were included in an early release covering about 620 HLA-typed donors. A separate validation cohort of 90 to 150 different subjects was used in addition to the roughly 720-subject first cohort. To predict cytomegalovirus infection status, the study combined high-throughput TCR immunosequencing, statistical association of individual TCRs with disease status, and machine learning. In a later genetic analysis, genome-wide SNP genotypes for about three fifths of the 666 donors were used, and that subset was treated as a discovery cohort. Among the approximately 400 genotyped donors, approximately 81% belonged to the genetic ancestry cluster associated with self-reported Caucasian donors. About 5 DR-DQ haplotypes were handled as single units for association and clustering, since linkage in the cohort was strong. Every discovery cohort repertoire had been produced on one sequencing platform. Using immunosequencing, the study profiled T cell repertoires from about 610 subjects and related those repertoires to cytomegalovirus serostatus. An earlier analysis of approximately 630 of the donors applied high-throughput TCR beta sequencing to assess whether each TCR beta V gene segment acted as functional or pseudogenic. A later analysis re-examined previously published TCR beta repertoires from about 670 donors and added high-resolution HLA genotyping to investigate patterns of TCR occurrence. Alongside the repertoire data, information on donor age, sex, ethnicity and CMV serostatus was compiled. Rather than using new phenotypic data, the later analysis identified candidate immune exposures from TCR beta sequences and from how often those sequences occurred across donors. The aim of the study was to test whether cataloging public T cell receptors could identify signatures of past pathogen exposure. HLA typing covered class I and class II loci at four-digit resolution. The number of donors typed differed by locus, with about 629-630 for A, B, C, DRB1 and DQB1, approximately 500 for DQA1, approximately 570 for DPA1, and approximately 470 for DPB1. Across 300 to 500 genotyped donors of the cohort, an average of about 250,000 unique TCR beta nucleotide sequences per donor were sequenced, and approximately 17% of those sequences were non-productive. Broader findings and caveats from the paper: Compared with the roughly 700-donor mean, donors in an Asian-associated ancestry cluster had fewer N-insertions in productive TCRs, according to a later genetic analysis. Across donors, most TCR sequences were observed very rarely, whereas some public TCRs were present in many individuals. A total of fewer than 200 TCR beta chains were listed by the study as associated with cytomegalovirus. A further reported finding was that TCR beta sequences accurately predicted the HLA-A and HLA-B alleles for most subjects in the first cohort. Strong co-occurrence of HLA alleles, especially DR and DQ, made assigning TCR associations to individual alleles difficult. In a later analysis, HLA-associated TCR beta chains showed more clonal expansion and lower generation probabilities than non-associated chains that were equally common. This cohort had only TCR beta chains sequenced, and the lack of alpha or paired-chain data limited which features could be detected. A cluster of highly shared sequence variants was judged likely to be a technical artifact of the sequencing pipeline. A few of the identified cytomegalovirus-associated TCR beta chains were confirmed in vitro to be specific for cytomegalovirus antigens. The authors suggested that the approach could potentially be generalized to other disease states and immunological phenotypes. A later analysis reported that several top co-occurrence clusters appeared linked to parvovirus B19, influenza, CMV and Epstein-Barr virus. The 87-base-pair reads could not distinguish some IMGT-functional V segments, including TRBV6-2 and TRBV6-3, so those segments were excluded. In a later analysis, the rate of TCR association differed among HLA loci, with DRB1 alleles having the most associated TCRs and HLA-C alleles having the fewest. In a later analysis, most CMV-associated TCR beta chains were found to appear HLA-restricted, with HLA associations seemingly driven largely by CMV exposure. In an earlier analysis of approximately 590 of the donors, most TCR beta V segments appeared in productive rearrangements about 87% or about 30% of the time, broadly matching IMGT annotations. Because some donors lacked HLA typing at each locus, the association tests relied only on the typed subset. Immune exposure information for the cohort was limited to CMV serostatus. Presence/absence analyses assumed roughly uniform sequencing depth across donors, an assumption that may not hold. The classifier was reported to diagnose cytomegalovirus status with high specificity and sensitivity in both the original and validation cohorts. Specific HLA alleles were associated with 18,000 or so TCR beta sequences at a false discovery rate of 0.05 in a later analysis. An association between a missense DCLRE1C variant and V-gene and J-gene trimming of TCR beta chains was found in a later genetic analysis and replicated in an independent cohort. Because counts were too low, fewer than 20 rarely observed V segments, including chromosome 9 orphons, were excluded from the earlier analysis of roughly 580 of the donors. Correlated functional status among segregating V segments might be attributable to linkage disequilibrium, but an unknown experimental factor could not be ruled out.

V is cut by 5 bases and J by 4 bases, and the space between the germline ends is 12 bases. The CDR3 contains 13 residues, cysteine and phenylalanine counted. The only DNA kept is the CDR3, 39 bases in frame from the first base. The germline V gene specifies SGHVS as CDR1 and FNYEAQ as CDR2. The chain is encoded by TRBV7-6 joined to TRBJ2-7, and possibly TRBD2, on 6 matching bases. The sequencing sample was made of PBMCs. This TCR derives from a female donor in good health and CMV-seropositive. DNA sequence: TGTGCCAGCAGCGCCAATGGGGGGTACGAGCAGTACTTC. This gives the protein CASSANGGYEQYF.